This T cell receptor (beta chain) was identified during a study of shared clonotypes between healthy human individuals. The wider study: CD8 memory received one plate per donor, CD8 naive two, CD4 memory three and CD4 naive three.

The germline gives CDR1 SQVTM, CDR2 ANQGSEA. V gave up 7 bases and J gave up 3 bases; unmatched junction bases: 12. There are 16 residues in the CDR3. Using immunoSEQ multiplex PCR, the repertoire was profiled, and TCRdb retains in-frame clones only, with some absent. The sample gives about 2.3 million clones, 85% to 95% of which show up once; approximately 0.39% is in the top ten. The sequence was obtained from a man between 18 and 35 years old in good health. Some clones in this sample may be carry-over from other donors' samples. The chain has TRBV29-1 and TRBJ2-6, with 7 bases fitting TRBD2. The source material was naive CD4+ T cells from PBMCs. Subset defined: CD45RA+ positively selected. The CDR3 bases are TGCAGCGCTGCGGGAGCCTCAGAGCGTGGGGCCAACGTCCTGACTTTC. Amino acids: CSAAGASERGANVLTF.